This entry lists 23 T cell receptor beta chains sequenced from one sample in a study of glioma-infiltrating T cells after dendritic cell vaccination. Profiling relied on immunoSEQ multiplex PCR, and the TCRdb table lists in-frame clones only, not all of them. Of 75,000 to 100,000 clones detected, about four fifths appear once; the ten largest clones hold around 5.9%. This sample comprised blood, obtained before dendritic cell vaccination. The receptors here all came from a human donor with glioblastoma.

The chain combines TRBV9 with TRBJ2-2, with 7 bases identical to TRBD2. V shed 3 bases, J shed 5 bases, and the junction held 4 bases outside the gene matches. The CDR3 sequence is 14 residues long. Germline V CDR1 and CDR2: SGDLS, YYNGEE. CDR3 DNA: TGTGCCAGCAGCGAACTGGGAGGGACCGGGGAGCTGTTTTTT. Translated: CASSELGGTGELFF.

This clone showed up just a few times. V gene TRBV25-1 combines with J gene TRBJ1-6, with D maybe TRBD1 (5 bases). CDR3 size: 16 residues. V was cut by 3 bases and J by 6 bases, with 15 bases left in between. Germline CDR1 reads MGHDK; CDR2 reads SYGVNS. The CDR3: CASSDLNQGFNSPLHF. The CDR3 DNA follows: TGTGCCAGCAGTGACCTTAACCAGGGTTTTAATTCACCCCTCCACTTT.

A few counts support this clone. The chain is built from TRBV4-2 and TRBJ2-3, with 13 bases identical to TRBD2. V lost 0 bases, J lost 4 bases, and 4 bases stayed unmatched. This CDR3 contains 17 residues. The germline CDR1 and CDR2 sequences are LGHNA and YNFKEQ. CDR3 coding DNA: TGTGCCAGCAGCCAAGACCTCACTAGCGGGGGGGCAGATACGCAGTATTTT. Its translation is CASSQDLTSGGADTQYF.

The rearrangement joins TRBV30 to TRBJ2-3; 9 bases align to TRBD2. V lost 0 bases and J lost 2; bases outside the gene matches: 12. This CDR3 contains 18 residues. Looked up from germline, CDR1 is GTSNPN and CDR2 is SVGIG (reference sequence). CDR3 coding DNA: TGTGCCTGGAGTGTACCGGCGGGGGGGCCCTCTTTCACAGATACGCAGTATTTT. It translates to CAWSVPAGGPSFTDTQYF.

The chain links TRBV6-1 to TRBJ2-5, with 8 bases aligning to TRBD1. CDR1 and CDR2 from the germline V gene are MNHNS and SASEGT. This CDR3 region has 15 residues. V lost 4 bases and J lost 2; bases outside the gene matches: 6. The CDR3 spells CASSVSTGVQETQYF. The CDR3, as DNA: TGTGCCAGCAGTGTTTCGACAGGGGTTCAAGAGACCCAGTACTTC.

This rearrangement joins TRBV5-1 to TRBJ2-7; 9 nucleotides align to TRBD2. The junction had 5 bases not matched to a gene; V was cut back by 0 bases and J by 4 bases. CDR1 is SGHRS and CDR2 is YFSETQ in the germline V gene. The length of the CDR3 is 15 residues. CDR3 region: CASSLAVAGVYEQYF. The CDR3 nucleotides read TGCGCCAGCAGCTTGGCGGTAGCGGGGGTTTACGAGCAGTACTTC.

The gene calls are TRBV11-3 and TRBJ2-3; D is possibly TRBD2 (5 bases). Trimming pared 4 bases from V and 0 bases from J, leaving 11 bases between. CDR3 length: 15 amino acids. Germline V CDR1 and CDR2: SGHNT, YENEEA. CDR3 bases: TGTGCCAGCAGCTCGGGTGGAGGAAGCACAGATACGCAGTATTTT. Amino acids: CASSSGGGSTDTQYF. The variable domain in full, with the rest retrieved from reference TRBV11-3 and TRBJ2-3, is EAGVVQSPRYKIIEKKQPVAFWCNPISGHNTLYWYLQNLGQGPELLIRYENEEAVDDSQLPKDRFSAERLKGVDSTLKIQPAELGDSAVYLCASSSGGGSTDTQYFGPGTRLTVL.

V and J are TRBV28 and TRBJ1-2, with 7 bases that match TRBD1. In germline, CDR1 is MDHEN, CDR2 SYDVKM. V trimming: 4 bases; J trimming: 5 bases; junction bases outside the gene matches: 1. The CDR3 is 12 residues long. CDR3 DNA: TGTGCCAGCAGTTGGGACAGTTATGGCTACACCTTC. Encoded protein: CASSWDSYGYTF.

This chain joins TRBV18 and TRBJ2-3; D remains ambiguous. The CDR3 spans 13 residues. Trimming stripped 1 base from V and 6 bases from J, with 8 bases between. The germline V gene has CDR1 KGHSH and CDR2 LQKENI. CDR3 bases: TGTGCCAGCTCACCACTACAAATGGATACGCAGTATTTT. Translation: CASSPLQMDTQYF. The entire variable domain, with the rest obtained from reference TRBV18 and TRBJ2-3, is as follows: NAGVMQNPRHLVRRRGQEARLRCSPMKGHSHVYWYRQLPEEGLKFMVYLQKENIIDESGMPKERFSAEFPKEGPSILRIQQVVRGDSAAYFCASSPLQMDTQYFGPGTRLTVL.

The chain is built from TRBV4-2 and TRBJ2-7; 8 bases are shared with TRBD1. CDR1 and CDR2 from the germline V gene are LGHNA and YNFKEQ. This CDR3 is 17 amino acids long. V gave up 2 bases and J gave up 0 bases; unmatched junction bases: 9. The CDR3 nucleotides are TGTGCCAGCAGCCAACCACAGGGGGGCCGAAACTCCTACGAGCAGTACTTC. Translating it yields CASSQPQGGRNSYEQYF.

The CDR3 loop is CSGRGSWADTQYF. For the CDR3, the DNA is TGCAGCGGCCGCGGGAGTTGGGCAGATACGCAGTATTTT. This chain joins TRBV29-1 and TRBJ2-3, with TRBD2 matching 7 bases. Germline V lookup: CDR1 SQVTM, CDR2 ANQGSEA. V was clipped by 7 bases and J by 4 bases; unmatched bases: 8. This CDR3 spans 13 amino acids.

Points on this clone: The sample carries other DNA sequences with the same CDR3. The rearrangement uses TRBV5-1 and TRBJ2-5, with 7 bases lining up with TRBD2. The CDR3 contains 14 residues. Per the germline V gene, CDR1 is SGHRS and CDR2 is YFSETQ. V trimming: 0 bases; J trimming: 5 bases; junction bases outside the gene matches: 4. The CDR3 protein is CASSLGGGAETQYF. As DNA, the CDR3 is TGCGCCAGCAGCTTGGGGGGGGGAGCGGAGACCCAGTACTTC.

The genes are TRBV5-1 and TRBJ1-4; TRBD1 agrees at 7 bases. Per germline, CDR1 SGHRS and CDR2 YFSETQ. The CDR3 totals 14 residues. The junction had 5 bases not matched to a gene; V was cut back by 2 bases and J by 7 bases. CDR3 nucleotide sequence: TGCGCCAGCAGCTTAGGGACAGAGTTTGAAAAACTGTTTTTT. This sequence encodes CASSLGTEFEKLFF.

The count of this clone is one. The chain joins TRBV29-1 to TRBJ2-7, with 7 bases identical to TRBD2. Losses at the gene ends were 1 base for V and 6 bases for J; bases not matched to a gene: 9. Germline-derived CDR1 and CDR2 are SQVTM and ANQGSEA. This CDR3 is 14 amino acids long. The CDR3, as DNA: TGCAGCGTTGAAGGGGAGGGCGACCGGGGCGAGCAGTACTTC. Residues: CSVEGEGDRGEQYF.

This clone came up once. V usage is TRBV6-5 and J usage is TRBJ1-6; perhaps TRBD1 as D (5 bases). CDR3 length: 16 residues. V was shortened by 0 bases and J by 9 bases, with 15 bases between the two germline ends. The germline gives CDR1 MNHEY, CDR2 SVGAGI. The CDR3 DNA follows: TGTGCCAGCAGTTACTCGCCCGGCGGGGGGTTTTCACCCCTCCACTTT. Amino acid sequence: CASSYSPGGGFSPLHF.

The J gene is TRBJ2-2, the V gene TRBV19, with TRBD1 matching over 9 bases. The trim removed 6 bases at V and 5 bases at J, leaving 13 bases unmatched. The CDR3 has 17 amino acids. CDR1 and CDR2 from the germline V gene are LNHDA and SQIVND (reference sequence). The CDR3 DNA sequence: TGTGCCAGTAGAAACATCGGACAGGGGTGGCGGACCGGGGAGCTGTTTTTT. It encodes CASRNIGQGWRTGELFF.

This rearrangement joins TRBV2 to TRBJ2-7; TRBD1 agrees at 8 bases. Trimming cost V 10 bases and J 6 bases; bases outside gene matches: 8. This CDR3 has 12 amino acids. Germline loops: CDR1 SNHLY, CDR2 FYNNEI. The CDR3 DNA is TGTGCCACCGGACAGGGAAGGGGCGAGCAGTACTTC. Translation: CATGQGRGEQYF. The entire variable domain, with the rest obtained from reference TRBV2 and TRBJ2-7, is as follows: EPEVTQTPSHQVTQMGQEVILRCVPISNHLYFYWYRQILGQKVEFLVSFYNNEISEKSEIFDDQFSVERPDGSNFTLKIRSTKLEDSAMYFCATGQGRGEQYFGPGTRLTVT.

DNA for the CDR3: TGTGCCAGCAGTTTACAGGGGGGCTATGGCTACACCTTC. As protein: CASSLQGGYGYTF. The rearrangement joins TRBV27 to TRBJ1-2, with 7 bases matching TRBD1. Germline V lookup: CDR1 MNHEY, CDR2 SMNVEV (reference sequence). This CDR3 comprises 13 residues. With 2 bases clipped from V and 4 bases from J, the junction kept 1 base outside the gene matches.

This clone was seen a few times. The rearrangement links TRBV20-1 to TRBJ1-2; D perhaps matches TRBD1 (6 bases). V dropped 6 bases and J dropped 7 bases, with 9 bases sitting between them. The CDR3 consists of 10 residues. From germline, CDR1 is DFQATT and CDR2 SNEGSKA (reference sequence). The CDR3 bases are TGCAGTGCACCACAGGGTGGCTACACCTTC. It yields the protein CSAPQGGYTF.

The genes are TRBV18 and TRBJ2-2; 10 bases are shared with TRBD1. V gave up 5 bases and J gave up 0 bases; unmatched junction bases: 12. Germline V CDR1 and CDR2: KGHSH, LQKENI. The CDR3 has 19 amino acids. The CDR3 loop reads CASSWRTGGTDANTGELFF. The CDR3 nucleotides read TGTGCCAGCTCATGGCGGACAGGGGGGACCGACGCGAACACCGGGGAGCTGTTTTTT.

The CDR3 region is CASSFRGGISPLHF. For the CDR3, the DNA is TGTGCCAGCAGCTTCAGGGGAGGGATTTCACCCCTCCACTTT. The chain carries TRBV7-8 and TRBJ1-6, with D possibly being TRBD1 (6 bases). CDR3 length equals 14 residues. Germline V CDR1 and CDR2: SGHVS, FQNEAQ. Trimming took 3 bases from V and 9 from J, leaving 12 bases between them.

The rearrangement joins TRBV19 to TRBJ2-7; 8 nucleotides agree with TRBD2. V shed 5 bases, J shed 5 bases, and the junction held 8 bases outside the gene matches. CDR3 length: 14 amino acids. Germline-derived CDR1 and CDR2 are LNHDA and SQIVND (reference sequence). The CDR3 here is CASSSSSGSDEQYF. For the CDR3, the DNA is TGTGCCAGTAGTTCCTCGAGCGGGAGTGACGAGCAGTACTTC.

This clone has a handful of counts. The chain combines TRBV5-1 with TRBJ2-7, with 7 positions matching TRBD1. The CDR3 sequence is 15 residues long. J lost 3 bases, V lost 2 bases, and 8 bases had no gene match. The germline gives CDR1 SGHRS, CDR2 YFSETQ. This CDR3 reads CASSLDPGTDYEQYF. In DNA, the CDR3 is TGCGCCAGCAGCTTAGACCCCGGGACAGACTACGAGCAGTACTTC.